Listed here is a single TCR beta chain. Authors' data handling: By means of reference gene primer amplification, nucleated cell counts were estimated. The table came from immunoSEQ multiplex PCR; TCRdb's copy has only in-frame clones and leaves some out. That table is the source of V, J and clone size, and D and trimming were worked out from the DNA. The sample shows around 72,000 clones, about 87% of them seen only once. This specimen comes from a study of blood T cell repertoires in COVID-19. About the study: The United States, Italy and Spain were the sources of the acute and convalescent COVID-19 samples.

CDR1 and CDR2 from the germline V gene are MNHEY and SVGAGI. CDR3 length: 14 residues. V was pared by 7 bases and J by 6 bases, with 18 bases between. V usage is TRBV6-5 and J usage is TRBJ2-5, with a weak D call TRBD1 (6 bases). Sequencing used peripheral blood. The source of this sequence is a man in his fifties with active COVID-19. CDR3 region: CASNPGHRGQTQYF. CDR3 in DNA: TGTGCCAGCAACCCGGGACACCGAGGGCAGACCCAGTACTTC.